This T cell receptor (beta chain) is drawn from a study of cytomegalovirus exposure and HLA in healthy donors. The wider study: HLA-typed donors were the source of approximately 80 million unique TCRs, which an early data release held. General observations from the study: Later analysis showed TCR association rates varying by HLA locus, highest for DRB1 and lowest for HLA-C.

Germline CDR1 reads SGHDN; CDR2 reads FVKESK. There are 16 residues in the CDR3. Losses at the gene ends were 5 bases for V and 4 bases for J; bases not matched to a gene: 9. The PCR employed 60 Vbeta primers together with 13 Jbeta primers. Clones were sequenced by immunoSEQ multiplex PCR, and TCRdb holds only the in-frame ones, with some missing. The repertoire includes approximately 140,000 clones, 60% to 85% of them detected once, and over 1.5% sits in the top ten. In regard to this clone: Its matching antigen is unknown.

What was sequenced was PBMCs. The chain joins TRBV14 to TRBJ2-5, with TRBD1 matching 11 bases. The TCR was taken from a man aged 35 to 55 in good health and CMV-seronegative. CDR3 in amino acids: CASSYSDRGLIETQYF. The DNA of the CDR3 is TGTGCCAGCAGCTATTCGGACAGGGGGCTAATAGAGACCCAGTACTTC.